The rows below give T cell receptor beta chains drawn from one sample of a study of blood T cells in healthy people across ages. TCRdb recomputed calls from the 5' RACE reads with MiXCR, one row per CDR3 protein. The sample yields over 950,000 distinct CDR3 sequences, more than 30% seen once. The sample taken for sequencing was blood. These receptor sequences come from a young man in good health. Both conserved end residues are part of each CDR3. Each record gives: clone size, J gene, V gene, D gene, CDR3 DNA, CDR3 protein. The D gene is left open where the match is weak. Size is omitted from some rows. Given values are once, few, many or a class for expanded clones.

-	TRBJ1-2	TRBV6-5	TRBD1	TGTGCCAGCAGTATGGACAGGACAAACTATGGCTACACCTTC	CASSMDRTNYGYTF
-	TRBJ1-5	TRBV12-5	TRBD1	TGTGCTAGTGGTTGGGACCCGGGACAGGGAGCCTATAGCAATCAGCCCCAGCATTTT	CASGWDPGQGAYSNQPQHF
few	TRBJ1-1	TRBV5-1	-	TGCGCCAGCAGCTTGGCGGTACAGGTGGACATTTTAACGGCTTTCTTT	CASSLAVQVDILTAFF
few	TRBJ2-3	TRBV7-8	-	TGTGCCAGCAGCTCTTATTCATTAGGGCAGGGCTTTTTAGATACGCAGTATTTT	CASSSYSLGQGFLDTQYF
-	TRBJ1-1	TRBV9	TRBD1	TGTGCCAGCAACCAGGGGGGGCACACTGAAGCTTTCTTT	CASNQGGHTEAFF
few	TRBJ2-7	TRBV2	-	TGTGCCAGCATCCCGGGCCGGAACTACGAGCAGTACTTC	CASIPGRNYEQYF
-	TRBJ1-4	TRBV27	-	TGTGCCAGCAGTACGCCTTCGGGAAAACTGTTTTTT	CASSTPSGKLFF
few	TRBJ2-5	TRBV5-1	-	TGCGCCAGCAGCTTCTCCAAAGAGACCCAGTACTTC	CASSFSKETQYF
few	TRBJ1-1	TRBV10-3	-	TGTGCCATCAGTAGCCGGGACGACACTGAAGCTTTCTTT	CAISSRDDTEAFF
-	TRBJ1-1	TRBV20-1	TRBD1	TGCAGTGCCTACTCGACAGGGGTCGCCACTGAAGCTTTCTTT	CSAYSTGVATEAFF
-	TRBJ1-1	TRBV2	-	TGTGCCAGCAGTGAGGTCCGGCGCGGGGTCACTGAAGCTTTCTTT	CASSEVRRGVTEAFF
few	TRBJ1-4	TRBV6-2/TRBV6-3	-	TGTGCCAGCACCTGGAGGGCAAATGAAAAACTGTTTTTT	CASTWRANEKLFF
few	TRBJ2-6	TRBV20-1	-	TGCAGTGCTTACAGGGTAGGGGGGGCCAACGTCCTGACTTTC	CSAYRVGGANVLTF
-	TRBJ2-1	TRBV3-1	-	TGTGCCAGCAGCCAAGAAGGATGGGGGTGGGGCAATGAGCAGTTCTTC	CASSQEGWGWGNEQFF
-	TRBJ2-2	TRBV19	-	TGTGCCAGTAGTCTGACAGACAACACCGGGGAGCTGTTTTTT	CASSLTDNTGELFF
-	TRBJ2-7	TRBV4-2	-	TGTGCCAGCAGCCAAGATGGGCCCCACTACGAGCAGTACTTC	CASSQDGPHYEQYF
few	TRBJ1-1	TRBV20-1	-	TGCAGTGCTAGAGAGAGGGGGTACGCTGAAGCTTTCTTT	CSARERGYAEAFF
-	TRBJ2-3	TRBV7-2	-	TGTGCCAGCAGCTTAGTTATCGCGGCAGATACGCAGTATTTT	CASSLVIAADTQYF
few	TRBJ2-3	TRBV20-1	-	TGCAGTGCTAGGCGTGGAGGTCCCGCAGATACGCAGTATTTT	CSARRGGPADTQYF
many	TRBJ2-1	TRBV20-1	-	TGCAGTGCTAGAGATGGGCGGGGTTTAAGGAACAATGAGCAGTTCTTC	CSARDGRGLRNNEQFF
many	TRBJ2-3	TRBV29-1	-	TGCAGCGTTGTCGTGGGCCCAGATACGCAGTATTTT	CSVVVGPDTQYF
few	TRBJ2-2	TRBV6-6	TRBD1	TGTGCCAGCAGTTCCTTACAGGGGGCAGGTGGGGAGCTGTTTTTT	CASSSLQGAGGELFF
few	TRBJ2-1	TRBV20-1	TRBD2	TGCAGTGCTAGAAGCACTAGCGGGTACAATGAGCAGTTCTTC	CSARSTSGYNEQFF
-	TRBJ2-3	TRBV6-2/TRBV6-3	TRBD1	TGTGCCAGCAGTTACCGGGACAGGGGGCTAGCAGATACGCGGTATTTT	CASSYRDRGLADTRYF
-	TRBJ2-1	TRBV6-1	-	TGTGCCAGCAGTGAAGCGTACCGGGTGGTCAATGAGCAGTTCTTC	CASSEAYRVVNEQFF
few	TRBJ1-2	TRBV6-6	-	TGTGCCAGCAGTTACAATCGTGGCGGGGATGGCTACACCTTC	CASSYNRGGDGYTF